The sequence of this T cell receptor (beta chain) was determined in a study of cytomegalovirus exposure and HLA in healthy donors. The overall study: Of all 400 or so donors who were genotyped, roughly 81% belonged to the Caucasian-associated ancestry cluster. Overall study results and limits: The later analysis indicated that the majority of CMV-associated TCR beta chains appeared HLA-restricted.

CDR1 SGHRS and CDR2 YFSETQ come from the germline V gene. The junction had 4 bases not matched to a gene; V was cut back by 2 bases and J by 3 bases. The CDR3 totals 14 residues. PCR used 60 Vbeta primers and 13 Jbeta primers. Profiling relied on immunoSEQ multiplex PCR, and the TCRdb table lists in-frame clones only, not all of them. The sample consists of 70,000 to 100,000 clones, roughly 71% of them appearing once. Details on this clone: Its antigen remains unidentified.

V and J are TRBV5-1 and TRBJ2-5; 7 bases are a match to TRBD1. Input material: PBMCs. The TCR comes from a man aged 45-60 years in good health and CMV-seronegative. The CDR3 nucleotides read TGCGCCAGCAGCTTCCAGGGGGTCGAAGAGACCCAGTACTTC. It specifies CASSFQGVEETQYF.